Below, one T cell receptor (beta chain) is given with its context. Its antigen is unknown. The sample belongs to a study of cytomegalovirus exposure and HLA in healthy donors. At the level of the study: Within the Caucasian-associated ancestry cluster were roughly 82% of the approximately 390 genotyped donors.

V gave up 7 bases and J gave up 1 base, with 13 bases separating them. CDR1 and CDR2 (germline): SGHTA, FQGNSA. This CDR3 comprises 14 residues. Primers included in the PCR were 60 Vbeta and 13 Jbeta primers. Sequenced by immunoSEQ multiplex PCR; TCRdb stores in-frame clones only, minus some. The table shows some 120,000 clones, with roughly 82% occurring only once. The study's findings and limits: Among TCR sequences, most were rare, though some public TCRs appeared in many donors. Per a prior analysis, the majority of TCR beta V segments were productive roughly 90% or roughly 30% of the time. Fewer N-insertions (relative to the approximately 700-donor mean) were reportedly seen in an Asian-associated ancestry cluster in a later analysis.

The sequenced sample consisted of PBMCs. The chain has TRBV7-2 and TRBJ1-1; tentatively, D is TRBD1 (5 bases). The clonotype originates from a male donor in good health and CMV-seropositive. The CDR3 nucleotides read TGTGCCAGCATCCTGGGGCGGACGAACACTGAAGCTTTCTTT. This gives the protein CASILGRTNTEAFF. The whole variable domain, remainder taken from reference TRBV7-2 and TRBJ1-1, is GAGVSQSPSNKVTEKGKDVELRCDPISGHTALYWYRQSLGQGLEFLIYFQGNSAPDKSGLPSDRFSAERTGGSVSTLTIQRTQQEDSAVYLCASILGRTNTEAFFGQGTRLTVV.